The clone carrying this T cell receptor (beta chain) was detected only once. Profiling relied on immunoSEQ multiplex PCR, and the TCRdb table lists in-frame clones only, not all of them. Among about 660,000 clones listed, roughly 88% were seen once. The record originates from a study of shared T cell receptors in the human thymus. The data were also submitted as part of a second study, on human thymus T cells. That report adds: All donors were healthy Finnish infants who were undergoing corrective surgery to treat congenital heart defects. Corrective cardiac surgery supplied the resected thymus tissue. Among thymic and blood repertoires, usage of V and J genes appeared biased. Among unrelated individuals, related research reported thymic repertoires that overlapped highly.

The specimen was thymocytes. This TCR derives from a boy under three years old with a congenital heart defect.

In DNA form, the CDR3 reads TGCAGCGTTGTGCATAAGACAGGGGGTACGAGTACCCAGTACTTC. Its translation is CSVVHKTGGTSTQYF. The V and J genes are TRBV29-1 and TRBJ2-5, with TRBD1 identical over 9 bases. The CDR3 sequence is 15 residues long. The J segment lost 8 bases and the V segment lost 4 bases, leaving 14 bases of the junction unmatched. Per germline, CDR1 SQVTM and CDR2 ANQGSEA.